What follows is one TCR beta chain and its context. What it recognizes is unknown. The investigators reverse transcribed all of the isolated RNA, so they sequenced expressed TCRB transcripts. TCRdb keeps only in-frame clones here, not all; method: immunoSEQ multiplex PCR. The table records hundreds of thousands of clones, roughly a sixth of them present only once. The CDR3 runs to 13 residues. Germline CDR1 SGHKS, CDR2 YYEKEE (reference sequence). V was pared by 4 bases and J by 6 bases, with 14 bases between. This record comes from a study of beta chain features in type 1 diabetes. General observations from the study: Insertions were fewer and deletions more numerous at VDJ junctions in type 1 diabetes patients.

Sequences were obtained from naive CD4+ T cells from blood. The receptor was isolated from a man between 18 and 35 years old in good health. The genes are TRBV5-5 and TRBJ2-7; D tentatively reads TRBD1 or TRBD2 (6 bases each). CDR3 in DNA: TGTGCCAGCAGCCCCACGGGGGCCCGCGAGCAGTACTTC. Its translation is CASSPTGAREQYF.